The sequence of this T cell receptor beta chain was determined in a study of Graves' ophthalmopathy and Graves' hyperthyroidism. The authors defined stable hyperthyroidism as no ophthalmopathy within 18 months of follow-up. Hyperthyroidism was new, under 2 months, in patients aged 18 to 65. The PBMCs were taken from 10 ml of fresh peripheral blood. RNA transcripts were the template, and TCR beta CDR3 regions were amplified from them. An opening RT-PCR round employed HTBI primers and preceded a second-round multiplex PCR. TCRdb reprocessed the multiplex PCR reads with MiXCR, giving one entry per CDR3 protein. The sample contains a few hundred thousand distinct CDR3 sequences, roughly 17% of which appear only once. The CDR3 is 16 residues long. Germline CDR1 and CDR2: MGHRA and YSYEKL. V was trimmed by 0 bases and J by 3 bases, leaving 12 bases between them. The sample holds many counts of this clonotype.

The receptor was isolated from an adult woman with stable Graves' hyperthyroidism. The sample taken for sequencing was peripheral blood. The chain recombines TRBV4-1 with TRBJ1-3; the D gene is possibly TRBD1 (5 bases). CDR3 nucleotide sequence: TGCGCCAGCAGCCAAGATCCGCAGGGTGTTGGAAACACCATATATTTT. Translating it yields CASSQDPQGVGNTIYF.